The 9 T cell receptor beta chains below were found in one sample sequenced in a study of T cell repertoires in cytomegalovirus infection. These TCRs are of unknown antigen specificity. TCRdb called the reads again in MiXCR, with one record for every CDR3 protein. The sample contains around 100,000 distinct CDR3 sequences, around 9.1% of which appear only once. The sample was PBMCs, sequenced either directly or after in vitro stimulation (not recorded which). The origin of the receptors is a human donor in good health (CMV status not recorded). Some clones in this sample may be carry-over from other donors' samples.

The table lists this clonotype with many counts. The rearrangement links TRBV4-1 to TRBJ2-1, with D possibly TRBD2 on 6 matching bases. Trimming cost V 3 bases and J 4 bases, with 10 bases left between them. CDR3 length: 14 residues. In germline, CDR1 is MGHRA, CDR2 YSYEKL. The CDR3 bases are TGCGCCAGCAGCCAGGGCGGGGTTTACAATGAGCAGTTCTTC. As protein: CASSQGGVYNEQFF.

CDR3 in DNA: TGTGCCAGCAGCGATCCGACAGCGAACACTGAAGCTTTCTTT. This sequence encodes CASSDPTANTEAFF. The J gene is TRBJ1-1, the V gene TRBV5-3; possibly TRBD1 for D (5 bases). TRBV5-3 is annotated as an ORF whose role is uncertain. The CDR3 consists of 14 residues. V was trimmed by 8 bases and J by 1 base, leaving 15 bases between them.

This chain joins TRBV4-1 and TRBJ2-3; TRBD2 matches 7 bases. The V segment lost 3 bases and the J segment 4 bases; nucleotides outside the gene matches: 1. In germline, CDR1 is MGHRA, CDR2 YSYEKL. This CDR3 has 13 amino acids. CDR3 residues: CASSQGLPDTQYF. For the CDR3, the DNA is TGCGCCAGCAGCCAGGGACTACCAGATACGCAGTATTTT.

V is TRBV5-6 and J is TRBJ2-7; 9 nucleotides match TRBD1. J gave up 5 bases and V 3 bases, and 6 bases lay outside the gene matches. The CDR3 consists of 14 residues. Per germline, CDR1 SGHDT and CDR2 YYEEEE. This chain's CDR3 is CASSWGTGTHEQYF. In DNA form, the CDR3 reads TGTGCCAGCAGCTGGGGGACAGGGACCCACGAGCAGTACTTC.

This clonotype showed up just a few times. This sequence joins TRBV12-3 or TRBV12-4 and TRBJ2-4, with a weak D call TRBD1 (5 bases). The CDR3 totals 13 residues. The V gene lost 1 base and the J gene lost 15 bases, with 16 bases spanning the gap. Written as DNA, the CDR3 is TGTGCCAGCAGTTTAGGGGGCAGCGCTGGGGTGTACTTC. It translates to CASSLGGSAGVYF.

Only a few counts were recorded for this clonotype. This chain links TRBV6-5 with TRBJ2-3, with TRBD2 matching over 8 bases. The trim removed 6 bases at V and 3 bases at J, leaving 5 bases unmatched. Germline lookup yields CDR1 MNHEY and CDR2 SVGAGI. The CDR3 loop spans 14 amino acids. This chain's CDR3 is CASSQTSATDTQYF. The DNA of the CDR3 is TGTGCCAGCAGCCAGACTAGCGCAACAGATACGCAGTATTTT.

The chain links TRBV28 to TRBJ1-5, with 7 bases fitting TRBD1. Trimming at V came to 8 bases and at J to 15 bases, leaving 10 bases not matched to a gene. This CDR3 spans 11 amino acids. Germline V gene data show CDR1 as MDHEN and CDR2 as SYDVKM. CDR3 region: CASGDRVRRHF. The CDR3 bases are TGTGCCAGCGGAGACAGGGTCAGGAGGCATTTT.

This clonotype was observed at least ten times. The chain employs TRBV19 and TRBJ2-5; tentative D call: TRBD1 (6 bases). This CDR3 is 14 amino acids long. Trimming shortened V by 8 bases and J by 3 bases, and 16 bases separated the two germline ends. In germline, CDR1 is LNHDA, CDR2 SQIVND (reference sequence). CDR3 amino acids: CASAPPDRKETQYF. The DNA of the CDR3 is TGTGCCAGTGCGCCCCCGGACAGAAAAGAGACCCAGTACTTC. Supplemented by reference TRBV19 and TRBJ2-5, the full variable domain reads DGGITQSPKYLFRKEGQNVTLSCEQNLNHDAMYWYRQDPGQGLRLIYYSQIVNDFQKGDIAEGYSVSREKKESFPLTVTSAQKNPTAFYLCASAPPDRKETQYFGPGTRLLVL.

This clonotype was seen many times. This chain uses TRBV12-3 or TRBV12-4 with TRBJ1-5; 10 bases align to TRBD1. Germline trimming cut 5 bases from V and 0 bases from J; bases unmatched to any gene: 4. The CDR3 consists of 16 residues. CDR3 amino acids: CASSRDRGGSNQPQHF. CDR3 coding DNA: TGTGCCAGCAGTCGGGACAGGGGCGGTAGCAATCAGCCCCAGCATTTT.